Listed below are T cell receptor beta chains from one sample, sequenced in a study of cytomegalovirus exposure and HLA in healthy donors. TCRdb's table, derived via immunoSEQ multiplex PCR, lists solely in-frame clones and lacks some. The sample includes about 120,000 clones, about nine tenths of them seen just once. The sequencing sample was made of PBMCs. Receptors originate from a young woman in good health and CMV-seronegative. CDR3s include the opening cysteine and the closing phenylalanine or tryptophan. A D gene is named only where the DNA matches it firmly. Size tells how often a clone was seen (once, few, many) or the class of an expanded clone, and some rows leave it out.

TRBD1 | 17 | TRBJ1-1 | TRBV19 | few | TGTGCCAGTAGTATGGCGTTTGGGACAGGGGCGAACACTGAAGCTTTCTTT | CASSMAFGTGANTEAFF
- | 16 | TRBJ2-5 | TRBV5-1 | - | TGCGCCAGCAGCCGGGGAACGGGGTCCCAATTGGAGACCCAGTACTTC | CASSRGTGSQLETQYF
TRBD2 | 14 | TRBJ2-2 | TRBV11-3 | - | TGTGCCAGCAGCGGTCGACTAGCAACGGGGGAGCTGTTTTTT | CASSGRLATGELFF
- | 15 | TRBJ1-5 | TRBV5-5 | - | TGTGCCAGCAGCTTGGGGCGGAATCGCAATCAGCCCCAGCATTTT | CASSLGRNRNQPQHF
- | 13 | TRBJ2-3 | TRBV2 | - | TGTGCCAGCAGCCTAAACGGGGCAGATACGCAGTATTTT | CASSLNGADTQYF
TRBD1 | 13 | TRBJ2-2 | TRBV5-6 | - | TGTGCCAGCAGCTACAGGGGGCCCGGGGAGCTGTTTTTT | CASSYRGPGELFF
- | 12 | TRBJ2-7 | TRBV30 | few | TGTGCCTGGAGTGTACTTAGCTACGAGCAGTACTTC | CAWSVLSYEQYF
TRBD1 | 16 | TRBJ1-1 | TRBV11-2 | - | TGTGCCAGCAGCTTAGATCAGGGGGGAAGGTACACTGAAGCTTTCTTT | CASSLDQGGRYTEAFF
- | 13 | TRBJ2-2 | TRBV27 | - | TGTGCCAGCAGTTTACTAGGCACCGGGGAGCTGTTTTTT | CASSLLGTGELFF
- | 13 | TRBJ2-7 | TRBV5-4 | - | TGTGCCAGCAGCCCCAGGTTCGGAGGCGAGCAGTACTTC | CASSPRFGGEQYF
TRBD1 | 14 | TRBJ1-2 | TRBV30 | - | TGTGCCTGGAGCCGCGGACAGGGGGCAGGCGGCTACACCTTC | CAWSRGQGAGGYTF
- | 12 | TRBJ1-2 | TRBV6-5 | - | TGTGCCAGCAGGAACAGTCCTTATGGCTACACCTTC | CASRNSPYGYTF
- | 15 | TRBJ1-1 | TRBV5-1 | - | TGCGCCAGCAGCCGGGGTTATGGGGAGAACACTGAAGCTTTCTTT | CASSRGYGENTEAFF
TRBD1 | 16 | TRBJ1-1 | TRBV6-5 | - | TGTGCCAGCAGTTACAAGGGGGCAGGGAAAGATACTGAAGCTTTCTTT | CASSYKGAGKDTEAFF
- | 12 | TRBJ1-2 | TRBV30 | - | TGTGCCTGGAGTCCAGGGGTTCGGGGCTACACCTTC | CAWSPGVRGYTF
- | 15 | TRBJ2-5 | TRBV7-9 | - | TGTGCCAGCAGCTTAGCGCTACGGGAAAAAGAGACCCAGTACTTC | CASSLALREKETQYF
- | 8 | TRBJ2-4 | TRBV20-1 | - | TGCAGTGCTGACGGGAGGTACTTC | CSADGRYF
- | 15 | TRBJ1-3 | TRBV29-1 | once | TGCAGCGTTGAGGTAAGCGGGGGGGACGGAAACACCATATATTTT | CSVEVSGGDGNTIYF
- | 17 | TRBJ2-2 | TRBV19 | - | TGTGCCAGTAGTGGCGCATTTTTAGCGACGCACACCGGGGAGCTGTTTTTT | CASSGAFLATHTGELFF
TRBD2 | 14 | TRBJ2-7 | TRBV29-1 | - | TGCAGCGTTGTTCTTCCGGGAGGGACCTACGAGCAGTACTTC | CSVVLPGGTYEQYF
- | 14 | TRBJ2-7 | TRBV6-5 | - | TGTGCCAGCAGTTATGACAGACTGGAGTACGAGCAGTACTTC | CASSYDRLEYEQYF
TRBD1 | 15 | TRBJ1-2 | TRBV28 | - | TGTGCCAGCAGTTTAGGGGGACAGGGATTATATGGCTACACCTTC | CASSLGGQGLYGYTF
- | 15 | TRBJ2-1 | TRBV15 | - | TGTGCCACCAGCAGAGTCGCACAGGGATACAATGAGCAGTTCTTC | CATSRVAQGYNEQFF
TRBD1 | 14 | TRBJ2-1 | TRBV12-5 | few | TGTGCTAGTGGTTTGCGGACAGGGGGCAATGAGCAGTTCTTC | CASGLRTGGNEQFF
- | 12 | TRBJ2-3 | TRBV30 | - | TGTGCCTGGACAGACACTACAGATACGCAGTATTTT | CAWTDTTDTQYF
TRBD1 | 11 | TRBJ1-1 | TRBV10-1 | once | TGCGCCAGCAGTGCCCGGGACAGCCTGCGCTTT | CASSARDSLRF
- | 12 | TRBJ2-1 | TRBV18 | - | TGTGCCAGCTCCCCGCGGGACAATGAGCAGTTCTTC | CASSPRDNEQFF
- | 22 | TRBJ2-1 | TRBV4-2 | - | TGTGCCAGCAGCCAAGATTATCTTGTACCTCCACGCCCGAAGGAGGGATACAATGAGCAGTTCTTC | CASSQDYLVPPRPKEGYNEQFF
TRBD2 | 13 | TRBJ2-2 | TRBV29-1 | - | TGCAGCGTCGCAAAGACTAGCTCCGGGGAGCTGTTTTTT | CSVAKTSSGELFF